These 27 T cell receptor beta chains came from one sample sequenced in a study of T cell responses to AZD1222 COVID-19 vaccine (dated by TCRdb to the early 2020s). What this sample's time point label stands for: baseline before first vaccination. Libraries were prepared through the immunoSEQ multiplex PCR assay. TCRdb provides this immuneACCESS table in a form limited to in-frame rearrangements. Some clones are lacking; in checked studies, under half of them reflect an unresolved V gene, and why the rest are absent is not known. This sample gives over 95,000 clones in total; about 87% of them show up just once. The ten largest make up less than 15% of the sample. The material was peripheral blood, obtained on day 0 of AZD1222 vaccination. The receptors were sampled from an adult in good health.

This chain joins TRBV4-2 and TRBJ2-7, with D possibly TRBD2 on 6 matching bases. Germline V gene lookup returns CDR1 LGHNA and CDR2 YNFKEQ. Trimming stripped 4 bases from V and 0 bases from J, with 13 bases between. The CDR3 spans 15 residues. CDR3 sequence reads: CASSRYSGGSYEQYF. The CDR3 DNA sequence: TGTGCCAGCAGCCGCTATAGCGGAGGCTCCTACGAGCAGTACTTC.

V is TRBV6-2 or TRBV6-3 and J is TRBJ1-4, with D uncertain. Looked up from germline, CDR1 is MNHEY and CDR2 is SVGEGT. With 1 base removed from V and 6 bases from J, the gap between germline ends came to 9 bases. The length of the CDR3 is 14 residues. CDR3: CASSYWFPDEKLFF. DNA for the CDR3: TGTGCCAGCAGTTACTGGTTCCCCGATGAAAAACTGTTTTTT.

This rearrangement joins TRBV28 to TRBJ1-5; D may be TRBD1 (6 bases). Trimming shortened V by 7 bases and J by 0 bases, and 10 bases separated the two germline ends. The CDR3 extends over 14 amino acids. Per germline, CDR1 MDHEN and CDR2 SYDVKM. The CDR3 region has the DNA TGTGCCAGCACGGGGGGCGATAGCAATCAGCCCCAGCATTTT. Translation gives CASTGGDSNQPQHF.

CDR3 protein: CASSPVATYDEQFF. In nucleotides, the CDR3 is TGTGCCAGCAGCCCGGTGGCCACATACGATGAGCAGTTCTTC. The J gene is TRBJ2-1, the V gene TRBV5-4; D not certain. The CDR3 length is 14 residues. From germline, CDR1 is SGHNT and CDR2 YYREEE (reference sequence). Trimming took off 4 bases at V and 8 bases at J, with 16 bases between the two ends.

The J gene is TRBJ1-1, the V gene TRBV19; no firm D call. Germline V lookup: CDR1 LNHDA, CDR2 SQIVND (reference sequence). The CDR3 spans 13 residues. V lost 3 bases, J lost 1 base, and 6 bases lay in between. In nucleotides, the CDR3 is TGTGCCAGTAGTATGAAGGGGAACACTGAAGCTTTCTTT. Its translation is CASSMKGNTEAFF.

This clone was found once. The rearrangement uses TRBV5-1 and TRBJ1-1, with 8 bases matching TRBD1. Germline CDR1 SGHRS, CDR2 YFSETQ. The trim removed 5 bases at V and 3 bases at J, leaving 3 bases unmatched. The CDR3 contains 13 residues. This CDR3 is CASRVDRDTEAFF. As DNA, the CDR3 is TGCGCCAGCAGGGTGGACAGGGACACTGAAGCTTTCTTT.

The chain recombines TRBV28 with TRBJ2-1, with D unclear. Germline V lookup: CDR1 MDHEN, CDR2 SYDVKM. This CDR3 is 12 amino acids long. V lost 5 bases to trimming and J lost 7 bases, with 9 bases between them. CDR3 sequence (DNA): TGTGCCAGCAGTCCGCTATCAAATGAGCAGTTCTTC. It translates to CASSPLSNEQFF.

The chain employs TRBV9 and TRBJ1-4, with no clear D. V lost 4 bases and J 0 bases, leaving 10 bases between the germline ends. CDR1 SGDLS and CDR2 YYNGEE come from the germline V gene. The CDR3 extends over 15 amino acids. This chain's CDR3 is CASSTSGTTNEKLFF. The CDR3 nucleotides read TGTGCCAGCAGCACTTCCGGGACAACTAATGAAAAACTGTTTTTT.

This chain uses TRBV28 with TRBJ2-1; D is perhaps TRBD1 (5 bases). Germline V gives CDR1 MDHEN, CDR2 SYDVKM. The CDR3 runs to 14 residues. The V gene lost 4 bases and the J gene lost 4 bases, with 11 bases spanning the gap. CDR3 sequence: CASSSPRDYNEQFF. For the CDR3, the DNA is TGTGCCAGCAGTTCCCCCAGGGATTACAATGAGCAGTTCTTC. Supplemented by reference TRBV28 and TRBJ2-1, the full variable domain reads DVKVTQSSRYLVKRTGEKVFLECVQDMDHENMFWYRQDPGLGLRLIYFSYDVKMKEKGDIPEGYSVSREKKERFSLILESASTNQTSMYLCASSSPRDYNEQFFGPGTRLTVL.

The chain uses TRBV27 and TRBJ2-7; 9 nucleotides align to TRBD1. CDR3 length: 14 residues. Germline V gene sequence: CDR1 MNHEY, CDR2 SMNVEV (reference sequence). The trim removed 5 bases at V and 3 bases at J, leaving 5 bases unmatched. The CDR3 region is CASSGTGLVYEQYF. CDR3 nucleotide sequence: TGTGCCAGCAGTGGGACAGGGCTTGTCTACGAGCAGTACTTC.

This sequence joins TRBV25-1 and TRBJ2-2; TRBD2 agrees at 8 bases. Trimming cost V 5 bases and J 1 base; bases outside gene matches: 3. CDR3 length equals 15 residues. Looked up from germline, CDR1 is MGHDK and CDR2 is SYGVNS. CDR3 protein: CASSRAGGNTGELFF. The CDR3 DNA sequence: TGTGCCAGCAGTAGGGCGGGAGGGAACACCGGGGAGCTGTTTTTT.

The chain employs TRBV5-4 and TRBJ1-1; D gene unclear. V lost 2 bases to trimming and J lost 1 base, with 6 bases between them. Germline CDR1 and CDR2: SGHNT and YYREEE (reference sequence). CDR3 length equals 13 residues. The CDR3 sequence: CASSFDRNTEAFF. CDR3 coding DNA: TGTGCCAGCAGCTTCGATCGGAACACTGAAGCTTTCTTT.

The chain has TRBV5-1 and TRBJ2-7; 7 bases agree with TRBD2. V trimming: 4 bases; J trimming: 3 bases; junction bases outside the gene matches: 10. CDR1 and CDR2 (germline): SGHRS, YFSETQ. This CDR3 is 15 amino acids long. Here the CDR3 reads CASSRSSGLIYEQYF. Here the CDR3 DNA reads TGCGCCAGCAGCCGTTCTAGCGGCCTTATCTACGAGCAGTACTTC.

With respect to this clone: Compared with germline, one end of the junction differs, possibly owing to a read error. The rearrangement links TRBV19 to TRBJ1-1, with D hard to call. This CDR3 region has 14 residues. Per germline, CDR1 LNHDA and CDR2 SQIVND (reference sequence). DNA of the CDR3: TGTGCCAGTAGTCTCTTCGGTCCGAACTCTGAAGCTTTCTTT. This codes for CASSLFGPNSEAFF.

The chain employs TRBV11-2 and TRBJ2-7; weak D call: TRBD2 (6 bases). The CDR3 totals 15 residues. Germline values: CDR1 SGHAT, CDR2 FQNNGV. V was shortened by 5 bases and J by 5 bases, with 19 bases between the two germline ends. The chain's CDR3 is CASSTTGANAHEQYF. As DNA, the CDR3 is TGTGCCAGCAGCACAACGGGAGCCAACGCGCACGAGCAGTACTTC.

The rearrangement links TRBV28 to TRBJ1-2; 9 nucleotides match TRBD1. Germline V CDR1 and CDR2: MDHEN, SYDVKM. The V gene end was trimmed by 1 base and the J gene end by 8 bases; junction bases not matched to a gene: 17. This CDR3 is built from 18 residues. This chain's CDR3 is CASSLLIGLQGANEGYTF. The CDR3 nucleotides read TGTGCCAGCAGTTTATTAATAGGATTACAGGGGGCGAATGAGGGCTACACCTTC.

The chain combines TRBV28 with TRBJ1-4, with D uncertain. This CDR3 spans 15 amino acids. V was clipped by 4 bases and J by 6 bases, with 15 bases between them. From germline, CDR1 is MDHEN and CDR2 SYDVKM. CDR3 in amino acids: CASSSGPIKDEKLFF. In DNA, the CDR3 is TGTGCCAGCAGTTCCGGGCCGATTAAGGATGAAAAACTGTTTTTT.

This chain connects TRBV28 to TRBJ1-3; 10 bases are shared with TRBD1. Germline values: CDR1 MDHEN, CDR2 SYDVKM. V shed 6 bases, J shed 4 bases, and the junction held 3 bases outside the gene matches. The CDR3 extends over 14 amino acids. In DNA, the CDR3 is TGTGCCAGCAGGGGACAGGGGTGGGGAAACACCATATATTTT. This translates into CASRGQGWGNTIYF.

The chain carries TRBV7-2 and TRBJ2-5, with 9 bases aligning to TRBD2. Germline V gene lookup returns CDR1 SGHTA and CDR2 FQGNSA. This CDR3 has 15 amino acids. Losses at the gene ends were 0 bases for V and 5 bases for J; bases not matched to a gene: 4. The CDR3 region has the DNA TGTGCCAGCAGCTTAGCGCGGAGCGGGAGGGAGACCCAGTACTTC. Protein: CASSLARSGRETQYF.

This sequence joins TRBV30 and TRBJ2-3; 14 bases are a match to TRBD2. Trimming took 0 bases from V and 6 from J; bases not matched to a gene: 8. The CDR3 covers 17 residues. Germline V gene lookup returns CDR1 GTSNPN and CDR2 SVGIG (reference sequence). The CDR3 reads CAWSVEGLAGEGDTQYF. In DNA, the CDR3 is TGTGCCTGGAGTGTAGAGGGACTAGCGGGAGAGGGTGATACGCAGTATTTT.

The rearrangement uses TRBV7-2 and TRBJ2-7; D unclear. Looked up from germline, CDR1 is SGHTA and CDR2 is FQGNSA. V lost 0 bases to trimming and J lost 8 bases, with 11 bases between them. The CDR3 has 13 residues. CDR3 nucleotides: TGTGCCAGCAGCTTAGCGCTAGAGATGCAGCAGTACTTC. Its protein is CASSLALEMQQYF.

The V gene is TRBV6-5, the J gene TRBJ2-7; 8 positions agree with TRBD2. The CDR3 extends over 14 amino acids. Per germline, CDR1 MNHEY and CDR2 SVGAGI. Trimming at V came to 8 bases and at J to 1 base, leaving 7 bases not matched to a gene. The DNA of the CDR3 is TGTGCCAGCTCCCGTGCGGGAGGATCCTACGAGCAGTACTTC. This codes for CASSRAGGSYEQYF.

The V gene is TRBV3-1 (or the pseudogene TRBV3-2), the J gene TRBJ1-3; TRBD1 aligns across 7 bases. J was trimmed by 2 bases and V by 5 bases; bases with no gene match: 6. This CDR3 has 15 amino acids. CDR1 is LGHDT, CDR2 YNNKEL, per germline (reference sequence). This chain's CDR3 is CASSAGGGTGNTIYF. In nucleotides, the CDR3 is TGTGCCAGCAGCGCAGGGGGAGGGACTGGAAACACCATATATTTT.

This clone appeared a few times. This CDR3 is CASSRSGTGEQQPQHF. CDR3 DNA: TGTGCCAGTAGTCGATCCGGGACAGGGGAGCAACAGCCCCAGCATTTT. The chain recombines TRBV19 with TRBJ1-5; 10 bases align to TRBD1. The CDR3 length is 16 residues. Trimming removed 5 bases from V and 7 bases from J; junction bases left unmatched: 11. The germline CDR1 and CDR2 sequences are LNHDA and SQIVND (reference sequence). Looking up the rest from reference TRBV19 and TRBJ1-5 gives the full variable domain: DGGITQSPKYLFRKEGQNVTLSCEQNLNHDAMYWYRQDPGQGLRLIYYSQIVNDFQKGDIAEGYSVSREKKESFPLTVTSAQKNPTAFYLCASSRSGTGEQQPQHFGDGTRLSIL.

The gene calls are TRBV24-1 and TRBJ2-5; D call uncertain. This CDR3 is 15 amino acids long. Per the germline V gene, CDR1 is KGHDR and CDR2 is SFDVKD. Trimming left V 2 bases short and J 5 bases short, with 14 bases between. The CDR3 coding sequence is TGTGCCACCAGTGATTCTGGCTCACGCAGGGAGACCCAGTACTTC. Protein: CATSDSGSRRETQYF.

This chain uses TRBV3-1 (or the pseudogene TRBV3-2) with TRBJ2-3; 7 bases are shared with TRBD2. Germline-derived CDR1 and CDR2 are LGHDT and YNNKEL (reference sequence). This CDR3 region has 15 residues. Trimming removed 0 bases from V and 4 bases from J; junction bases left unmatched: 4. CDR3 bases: TGTGCCAGCAGCCAAGATTGGCGGGAGTCAGATACGCAGTATTTT. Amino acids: CASSQDWRESDTQYF.

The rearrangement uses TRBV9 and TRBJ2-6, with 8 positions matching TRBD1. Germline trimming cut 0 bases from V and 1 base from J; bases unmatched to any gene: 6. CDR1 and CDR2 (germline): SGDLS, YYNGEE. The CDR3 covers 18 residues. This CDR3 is CASSVGAGGKSGANVLTF. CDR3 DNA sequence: TGTGCCAGCAGCGTAGGTGCAGGGGGCAAATCTGGGGCCAACGTCCTGACTTTC.